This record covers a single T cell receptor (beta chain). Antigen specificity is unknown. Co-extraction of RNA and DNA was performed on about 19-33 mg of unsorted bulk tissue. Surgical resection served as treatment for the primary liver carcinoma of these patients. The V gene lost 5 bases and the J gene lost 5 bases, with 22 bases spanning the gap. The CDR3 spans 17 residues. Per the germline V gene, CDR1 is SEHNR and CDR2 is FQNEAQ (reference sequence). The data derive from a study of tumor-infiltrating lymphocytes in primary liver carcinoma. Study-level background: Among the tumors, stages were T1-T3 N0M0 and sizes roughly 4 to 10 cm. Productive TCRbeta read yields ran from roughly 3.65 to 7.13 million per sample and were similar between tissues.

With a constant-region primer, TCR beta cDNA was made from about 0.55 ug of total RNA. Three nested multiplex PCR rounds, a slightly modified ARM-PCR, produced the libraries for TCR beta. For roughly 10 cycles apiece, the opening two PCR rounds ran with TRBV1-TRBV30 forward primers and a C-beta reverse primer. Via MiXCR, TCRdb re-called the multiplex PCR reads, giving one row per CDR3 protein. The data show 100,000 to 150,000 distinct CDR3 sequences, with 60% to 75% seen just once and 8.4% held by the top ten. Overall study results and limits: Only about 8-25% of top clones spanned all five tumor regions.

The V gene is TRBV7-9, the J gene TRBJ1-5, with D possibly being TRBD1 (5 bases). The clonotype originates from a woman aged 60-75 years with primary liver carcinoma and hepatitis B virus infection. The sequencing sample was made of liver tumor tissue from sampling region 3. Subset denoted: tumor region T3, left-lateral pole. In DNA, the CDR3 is TGTGCCAGCAGCGAGGTGGGCGGGACGGGGGTGGATCAGCCCCAGCATTTT. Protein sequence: CASSEVGGTGVDQPQHF. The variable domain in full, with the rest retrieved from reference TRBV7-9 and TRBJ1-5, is DTGVSQNPRHKITKRGQNVTFRCDPISEHNRLYWYRQTLGQGPEFLTYFQNEAQLEKSRLLSDRFSAERPKGSFSTLEIQRTEQGDSAMYLCASSEVGGTGVDQPQHFGDGTRLSIL.